This TCR beta chain derives from a study of blood T cell repertoires in COVID-19. On the study more broadly: Both acute and convalescent COVID-19 samples were obtained from the United States, Italy and Spain.

Categorization into cohorts depended on clinical history that participants reported. Individuals in the exposed group had encountered a COVID-19 case within 2 weeks preceding study entry. Here immunoSEQ multiplex PCR was the method, and the copy in TCRdb shows in-frame clones only, minus some. The sample shows approximately 340,000 clones, about 89% of them seen only once. V was shortened by 8 bases and J by 5 bases, with 15 bases between the two germline ends. The germline V gene has CDR1 MNHEY and CDR2 SMNVEV (reference sequence). CDR3 length: 13 amino acids. The rearrangement uses TRBV27 and TRBJ1-2; D gene uncertain. Sequencing input: PBMCs or T cells enriched from blood (not recorded which). The clonotype originates from a woman aged 40 to 50 who had been exposed to COVID-19. The CDR3 DNA reads TGTGCCAGCTCAATCACAAACCTGTATGGCTACACCTTC. Translation: CASSITNLYGYTF.